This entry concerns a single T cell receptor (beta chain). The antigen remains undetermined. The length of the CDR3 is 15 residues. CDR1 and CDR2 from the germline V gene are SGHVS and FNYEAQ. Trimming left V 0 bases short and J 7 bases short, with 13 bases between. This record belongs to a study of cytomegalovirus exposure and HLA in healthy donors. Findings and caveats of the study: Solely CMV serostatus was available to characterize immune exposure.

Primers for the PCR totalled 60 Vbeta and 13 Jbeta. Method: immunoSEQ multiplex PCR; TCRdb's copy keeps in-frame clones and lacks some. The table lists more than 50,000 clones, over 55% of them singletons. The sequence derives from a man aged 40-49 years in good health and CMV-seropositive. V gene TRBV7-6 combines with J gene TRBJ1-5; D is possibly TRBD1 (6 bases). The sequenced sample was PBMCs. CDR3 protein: CASSLARGVGQPQHF. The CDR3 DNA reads TGTGCCAGCAGCTTAGCCAGGGGAGTTGGGCAGCCCCAGCATTTT. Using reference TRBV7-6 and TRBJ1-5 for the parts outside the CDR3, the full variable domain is GAGVSQSPRYKVTKRGQDVALRCDPISGHVSLYWYRQALGQGPEFLTYFNYEAQQDKSGLPNDRFSAERPEGSISTLTIQRTEQRDSAMYRCASSLARGVGQPQHFGDGTRLSIL.